Following are 19 T cell receptor beta chains from one sample sequenced in a study of blood T cell repertoires in COVID-19 (dated by TCRdb to 2019 to 2021). The library was made by the immunoSEQ multiplex PCR assay. The clones in this table, taken by TCRdb from immuneACCESS, are in-frame only. Not every clone is retained; where verified, under half of the shortfall comes from an unresolved V gene, and the cause of the rest is unknown. Present in this sample are 260,000 or so clones, about 83% of which were seen just once. The top ten clones comprise roughly 5.8% of the sample. The sample was peripheral blood. Source of these receptors: an elderly man with acute or convalescent COVID-19.

This clone showed up just once. The chain combines TRBV3-1 (or the pseudogene TRBV3-2) with TRBJ1-3; 7 bases map to TRBD1. CDR3 length: 16 amino acids. The V and J ends lost 1 base and 0 bases, in that order; junction bases with no gene match: 3. Germline V CDR1 and CDR2: LGHDT, YNNKEL (reference sequence). The CDR3 reads CASSQVGDSSGNTIYF. The CDR3 bases are TGTGCCAGCAGCCAAGTTGGGGACAGCTCTGGAAACACCATATATTTT.

The sample holds one count of this clone. The J gene is TRBJ2-7, the V gene TRBV4-1; D not resolved. Trimming pared 0 bases from V and 0 bases from J, leaving 9 bases between. Germline CDR1 and CDR2: MGHRA and YSYEKL. The CDR3 spans 15 residues. CDR3 nucleotides: TGCGCCAGCAGCCAAGATCTACGCCACTCCTACGAGCAGTACTTC. Amino acid sequence: CASSQDLRHSYEQYF.

The chain has TRBV5-4 and TRBJ2-7, with D unclear. CDR1 is SGHNT and CDR2 is YYREEE in the germline V gene (reference sequence). This CDR3 region has 15 residues. Trimming shortened V by 0 bases and J by 0 bases, and 10 bases separated the two germline ends. Here the CDR3 DNA reads TGTGCCAGCAGCTTGGATGGCCAAGACTCCTACGAGCAGTACTTC. This encodes CASSLDGQDSYEQYF.

Here the CDR3 reads CASSATDSNTEAFF. Written as DNA, the CDR3 is TGTGCCAGCAGCGCAACTGACAGTAACACTGAAGCTTTCTTT. This chain joins TRBV2 and TRBJ1-1; perhaps TRBD1 as D (5 bases). The CDR3 loop spans 14 amino acids. The V gene's germline CDR1 is SNHLY and CDR2 FYNNEI. Trimming took off 6 bases at V and 2 bases at J, with 13 bases between the two ends. Based on the CDR3 plus reference TRBV2 and TRBJ1-1, the full variable domain is EPEVTQTPSHQVTQMGQEVILRCVPISNHLYFYWYRQILGQKVEFLVSFYNNEISEKSEIFDDQFSVERPDGSNFTLKIRSTKLEDSAMYFCASSATDSNTEAFFGQGTRLTVV.

This CDR3 is CAIRDNYEQYF. CDR3 coding DNA: TGTGCCATCCGAGACAACTACGAGCAGTACTTC. The V and J genes are TRBV10-3 and TRBJ2-7, with D unclear. Trimming took off 8 bases at V and 3 bases at J, with 8 bases between the two ends. The CDR3 consists of 11 residues. Germline CDR1 and CDR2: ENHRY and SYGVKD.

The sample holds a few counts of this clone. The CDR3 DNA sequence: TGTGCCACAACGACAGAAAATAGCAATCAGCCCCAGCATTTT. It is translated as CATTTENSNQPQHF. This chain connects TRBV19 to TRBJ1-5; possible D gene TRBD1, 5 bases. This CDR3 has 14 amino acids. Germline CDR1 reads LNHDA; CDR2 reads SQIVND (reference sequence). V lost 10 bases and J 0 bases, leaving 13 bases between the germline ends. The variable domain in full, completed from reference TRBV19 and TRBJ1-5, reads DGGITQSPKYLFRKEGQNVTLSCEQNLNHDAMYWYRQDPGQGLRLIYYSQIVNDFQKGDIAEGYSVSREKKESFPLTVTSAQKNPTAFYLCATTTENSNQPQHFGDGTRLSIL.

J is TRBJ1-2 and V is TRBV4-2; D remains unclear. V lost 1 base, J lost 3 bases, and 12 bases lay in between. CDR1 is LGHNA, CDR2 YNFKEQ, per germline. The CDR3 contains 15 residues. The CDR3, as DNA: TGTGCCAGCAGCCAAGTCGGTGCACGCGACTATGGCTACACCTTC. This encodes CASSQVGARDYGYTF.

The rearrangement uses TRBV29-1 and TRBJ1-1, with D perhaps matching TRBD1 (6 bases). V lost 5 bases and J 0 bases, leaving 13 bases between the germline ends. The germline CDR1 and CDR2 sequences are SQVTM and ANQGSEA. The CDR3 is made up of 14 amino acids. CDR3 in DNA: TGCAGCGTTATTGCAGGGGCCCTGAACACTGAAGCTTTCTTT. Translation gives CSVIAGALNTEAFF.

The CDR3 DNA follows: TGTGCAAGTCGCAACTGGACAGGGGGTCGTGAAAAACTGTTTTTT. Translation: CASRNWTGGREKLFF. The chain combines TRBV12-2 with TRBJ1-4; TRBD1, the table's D call, was not compared with the DNA. TRBV12-2 is a documented pseudogene. CDR3 length equals 15 residues.

The J gene is TRBJ2-3, the V gene TRBV15; 7 bases match TRBD2. The CDR3 contains 15 residues. Trimming removed 0 bases from V and 7 bases from J; junction bases left unmatched: 7. Per germline, CDR1 LNHNV and CDR2 YYDKDF (reference sequence). In DNA form, the CDR3 reads TGTGCCACCAGCAGAGAGGGACTACTCCAGAATACGCAGTATTTT. Protein product: CATSREGLLQNTQYF.

The chain couples TRBV5-1 to TRBJ2-3; a possible D gene is TRBD2 (5 bases). Per germline, CDR1 SGHRS and CDR2 YFSETQ. The V end lost 2 bases, the J end lost 6 bases, and 7 bases lay between the germline ends. This CDR3 contains 12 residues. The CDR3, as DNA: TGCGCCAGCAGCTTAGCGGCCGATACGCAGTATTTT. It encodes CASSLAADTQYF.

The chain couples TRBV29-1 to TRBJ2-7, with 8 bases aligning to TRBD1. From germline, CDR1 is SQVTM and CDR2 ANQGSEA. V was clipped by 5 bases and J by 2 bases; unmatched bases: 14. CDR3 length equals 16 residues. CDR3 nucleotide sequence: TGCAGCGTTCAGAGTCCCGGTGGACAGGGCACCTACGAGCAGTACTTC. The encoded protein is CSVQSPGGQGTYEQYF.

The chain combines TRBV11-2 with TRBJ1-1; D is unresolved. Germline CDR1 reads SGHAT; CDR2 reads FQNNGV. Trimming took off 2 bases at V and 4 bases at J, with 5 bases between the two ends. This CDR3 is built from 12 residues. CDR3 loop: CASSLHTTEAFF. CDR3 coding DNA: TGTGCCAGCAGCTTACACACCACTGAAGCTTTCTTT.

This clone was seen a single time. J is TRBJ2-3 and V is TRBV7-2; 12 bases align to TRBD1. Germline trimming cut 5 bases from V and 8 bases from J; bases unmatched to any gene: 5. The CDR3 runs to 14 residues. Germline V gene data show CDR1 as SGHTA and CDR2 as FQGNSA. The CDR3 DNA follows: TGTGCCAGCAGCCCCGGGACAGGGGGCGTTACGCAGTATTTT. Protein product: CASSPGTGGVTQYF.

CDR3 sequence: CASSMSSGRNNEQFF. The CDR3 DNA follows: TGTGCCAGTAGTATGAGTAGCGGGAGAAACAATGAGCAGTTCTTC. The chain uses TRBV19 and TRBJ2-1; 9 bases line up with TRBD2. V lost 3 bases, J lost 5 bases, and 5 bases stayed unmatched. Germline V gene data show CDR1 as LNHDA and CDR2 as SQIVND (reference sequence). This CDR3 region has 15 residues.

The V and J genes are TRBV5-1 and TRBJ1-1, with 11 bases aligning to TRBD1. The CDR3 runs 16 residues. With 4 bases clipped from V and 0 bases from J, the junction kept 5 bases outside the gene matches. Germline assignment: CDR1 SGHRS and CDR2 YFSETQ. The CDR3 nucleotides are TGCGCCAGCAGCCCGGGACAGGGGGTTTTGAACACTGAAGCTTTCTTT. It specifies CASSPGQGVLNTEAFF.

Concerning this clone itself: A read error is possible here, since a much larger clone lies one base away. The rearrangement links TRBV11-2 to TRBJ2-7; 11 bases map to TRBD2. The CDR3 contains 14 residues. V shed 5 bases, J shed 3 bases, and the junction held 3 bases outside the gene matches. Per germline, CDR1 SGHAT and CDR2 FQNNGV. The CDR3, as DNA: TGTGCCAGCAGCACCGGGACTAGCGGCTACGAGCAGTACTTC. It encodes CASSTGTSGYEQYF.

V usage is TRBV28 and J usage is TRBJ2-2, with a tentative D call TRBD2 (7 bases). The ends were cut back, 3 bases at V and 8 bases at J, with 16 bases in the middle. The CDR3 has 15 amino acids. Germline V gene sequence: CDR1 MDHEN, CDR2 SYDVKM. The CDR3 region has the DNA TGTGCCAGCAGTTTGGCCCGGCGGGGGCCGGGGGAGCTGTTTTTT. Amino acid sequence: CASSLARRGPGELFF.

The chain employs TRBV27 and TRBJ2-7; tentatively, D is TRBD1 (7 bases). V lost 6 bases and J lost 4, with 25 bases in between. This CDR3 region has 17 residues. Germline V lookup: CDR1 MNHEY, CDR2 SMNVEV (reference sequence). The CDR3: CASRRHGSQGVPYEQYF. CDR3 sequence (DNA): TGTGCCAGCAGGCGGCACGGGAGCCAGGGGGTTCCTTACGAGCAGTACTTC.